This record looks at one T cell receptor beta chain sequence and its context. V lost 4 bases to trimming and J lost 3 bases, with 9 bases between them. Looked up from germline, CDR1 is SQVTM and CDR2 is ANQGSEA. This CDR3 is built from 12 residues. Per the authors' pipeline: Amplification of reference gene primers provided the estimated nucleated cell counts. Here immunoSEQ multiplex PCR was the method, and the copy in TCRdb shows in-frame clones only, minus some. V, J and clone size are taken as reported in that table, and D and trimming were inferred from the DNA itself. The profile covers about 110,000 clones, with 70% to 80% appearing a single time and 6.2% taken by the ten largest. Seattle patient enrollment occurred during active infection, with longitudinal follow-up thereafter. This record belongs to a study of blood T cell repertoires in COVID-19. On the study more broadly: From the United States, Italy and Spain came samples of acute and convalescent COVID-19. Nucleic acid was either cDNA or gDNA, and it came from T cells, B-cell-depleted T cells, or PBMCs.

This sequence was found in an elderly man with COVID-19, enrolled during active disease. Sample: peripheral blood. The J gene is TRBJ2-5, the V gene TRBV29-1; possible D gene TRBD2, 5 bases. The CDR3 coding sequence is TGCAGCGTTGGATCAGCGGAAGAGACCCAGTACTTC. Its translation: CSVGSAEETQYF.